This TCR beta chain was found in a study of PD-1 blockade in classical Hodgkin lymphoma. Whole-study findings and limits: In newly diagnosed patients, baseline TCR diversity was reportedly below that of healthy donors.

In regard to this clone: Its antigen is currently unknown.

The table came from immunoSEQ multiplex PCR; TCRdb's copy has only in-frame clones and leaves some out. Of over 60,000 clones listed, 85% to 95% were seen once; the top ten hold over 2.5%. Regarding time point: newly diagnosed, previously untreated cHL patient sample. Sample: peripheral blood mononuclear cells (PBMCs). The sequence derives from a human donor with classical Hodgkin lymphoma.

The CDR3 region is CASKTGTSYEQYF. In DNA, the CDR3 is TGTGCCAGCAAAACGGGGACCTCCTACGAGCAGTACTTC. The chain employs TRBV11-2 and TRBJ2-7; either TRBD1 or TRBD2 may fit D (5 bases each). The CDR3 extends over 13 amino acids. The germline V and J ends were trimmed by 7 bases and 0 bases, with 10 bases remaining between them. Germline V gives CDR1 SGHAT, CDR2 FQNNGV.